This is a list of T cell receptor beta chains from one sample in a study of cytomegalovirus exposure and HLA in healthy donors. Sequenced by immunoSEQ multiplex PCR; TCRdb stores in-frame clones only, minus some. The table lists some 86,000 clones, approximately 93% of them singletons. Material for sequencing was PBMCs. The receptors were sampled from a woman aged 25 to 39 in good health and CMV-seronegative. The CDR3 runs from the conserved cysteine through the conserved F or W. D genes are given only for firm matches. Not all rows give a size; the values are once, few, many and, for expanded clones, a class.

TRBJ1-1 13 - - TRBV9 CASRDLTDPEAFF TGTGCCAGCCGCGACTTGACAGACCCTGAAGCTTTCTTT
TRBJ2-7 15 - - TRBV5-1 CASSYGGTVSYEQYF TGCGCCAGCAGCTACGGAGGGACAGTTTCCTACGAGCAGTACTTC
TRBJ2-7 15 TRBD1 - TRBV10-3 CAISESRTGTYEQYF TGTGCCATCAGTGAGTCGAGGACAGGAACCTACGAGCAGTACTTC
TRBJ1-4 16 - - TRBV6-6 CASRRRATEENEKLFF TGTGCCAGCAGGCGCCGGGCCACGGAGGAAAATGAAAAACTGTTTTTT
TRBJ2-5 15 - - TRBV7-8 CASSPREPAGGTQYF TGTGCCAGCAGCCCCCGCGAACCCGCGGGCGGGACCCAGTACTTC
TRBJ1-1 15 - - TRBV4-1 CASSQDQGIKTEAFF TGCGCCAGCAGCCAGGATCAGGGGATTAAGACTGAAGCTTTCTTT
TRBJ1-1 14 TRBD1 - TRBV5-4 CASSFRGPNTEAFF TGTGCCAGCAGCTTTAGGGGGCCAAACACTGAAGCTTTCTTT
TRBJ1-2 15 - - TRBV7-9 CASSLATGVVNGYTF TGTGCCAGCAGCTTAGCTACAGGTGTTGTGAATGGCTACACCTTC
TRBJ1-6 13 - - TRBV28 CASSRGTDSPLHF TGTGCCAGCAGTCGCGGGACCGATTCACCCCTCCACTTT
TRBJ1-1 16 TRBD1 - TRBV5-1 CASSLEEQGGNTEAFF TGCGCCAGCAGCTTGGAAGAACAGGGGGGGAACACTGAAGCTTTCTTT
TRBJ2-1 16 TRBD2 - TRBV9 CASSVAPTGGGNEQFF TGTGCCAGCAGCGTAGCTCCCACGGGAGGAGGTAATGAGCAGTTCTTC
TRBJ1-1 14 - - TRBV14 CASKGLEQNTEAFF TGTGCCAGCAAAGGCCTAGAACAGAACACTGAAGCTTTCTTT
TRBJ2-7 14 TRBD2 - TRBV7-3 CASSSGGAAYEQYF TGTGCCAGCAGCTCGGGGGGGGCCGCCTACGAGCAGTACTTC
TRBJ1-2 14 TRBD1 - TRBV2 CASSTTGTTYGYTF TGTGCCAGCAGTACGACAGGGACGACCTATGGCTACACCTTC
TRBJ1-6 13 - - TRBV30 CAWSVAGNSPLHF TGTGCCTGGAGTGTGGCAGGGAATTCACCCCTCCACTTT
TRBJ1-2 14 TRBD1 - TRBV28 CASTRSTGIYGYTF TGTGCCAGCACCCGATCGACAGGGATCTATGGCTACACCTTC
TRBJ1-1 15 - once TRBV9 CASSPSGVMNTEAFF TGTGCCAGCAGCCCCTCAGGTGTCATGAACACTGAAGCTTTCTTT
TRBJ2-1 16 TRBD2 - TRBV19 CASSIVGLASYNEQFF TGTGCCAGTAGTATAGTAGGACTAGCTTCCTACAATGAGCAGTTCTTC
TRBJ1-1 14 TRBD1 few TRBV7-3 CASSGQGYNTEAFF TGTGCCAGCAGCGGACAGGGATACAACACTGAAGCTTTCTTT
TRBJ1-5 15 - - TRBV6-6 CASSYSTVSNQPQHF TGTGCCAGCAGTTACTCGACTGTAAGCAATCAGCCCCAGCATTTT
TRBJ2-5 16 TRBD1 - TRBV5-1 CASSLPSGTVQETQYF TGCGCCAGCAGCTTGCCCTCAGGGACAGTCCAAGAGACCCAGTACTTC
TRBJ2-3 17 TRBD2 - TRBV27 CASGGWRELASTDTQYF TGTGCCAGCGGGGGGTGGCGGGAGTTAGCTAGCACAGATACGCAGTATTTT
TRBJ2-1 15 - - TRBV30 CAWSADRPRYNEQFF TGTGCCTGGAGCGCAGACAGGCCCAGATACAATGAGCAGTTCTTC
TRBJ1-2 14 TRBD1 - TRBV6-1 CASSGKQGAISYTF TGTGCCAGCAGTGGTAAACAGGGGGCCATTAGCTACACCTTC
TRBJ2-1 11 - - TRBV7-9 CASSSGQQQFF TGTGCCAGCAGCTCCGGACAGCAGCAGTTCTTC
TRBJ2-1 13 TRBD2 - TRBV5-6 CASSLRRGDEQFF TGTGCCAGCAGCTTGAGGCGGGGGGATGAGCAGTTCTTC
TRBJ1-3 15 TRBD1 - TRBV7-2 CASSLGTGTGNTIYF TGTGCCAGCAGCTTGGGGACAGGGACTGGAAACACCATATATTTT
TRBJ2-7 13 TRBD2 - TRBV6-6 CASSSTGAGEQYF TGTGCCAGCAGTAGTACCGGAGCGGGAGAGCAGTACTTC
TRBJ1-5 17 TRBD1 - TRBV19 CARGSDRGKVGNQPQHF TGTGCCAGAGGGTCGGACAGGGGCAAGGTTGGCAATCAGCCCCAGCATTTT
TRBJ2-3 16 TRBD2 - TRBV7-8 CASSLAISGRGNTQYF TGTGCCAGCAGCTTAGCAATTAGCGGGAGGGGAAATACGCAGTATTTT
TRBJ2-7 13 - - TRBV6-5 CASSTQGSYEQYF TGTGCCAGCAGTACGCAGGGGTCCTACGAGCAGTACTTC
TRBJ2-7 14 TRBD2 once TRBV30 CAWSVIAGVREQYF TGTGCCTGGAGTGTAATAGCGGGAGTGAGGGAGCAGTACTTC
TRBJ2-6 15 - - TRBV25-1 CASSEGGSGANVLTF TGTGCCAGCAGTGAGGGGGGTTCTGGGGCCAACGTCCTGACTTTC
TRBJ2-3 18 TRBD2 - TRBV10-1 CASSETPGSGRASDTQYF TGCGCCAGCAGTGAGACCCCGGGTAGCGGGAGGGCCTCAGATACGCAGTATTTT
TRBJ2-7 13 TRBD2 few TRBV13 CASSLAGLYEQYF TGTGCCAGCAGCCTAGCGGGGTTGTACGAGCAGTACTTC
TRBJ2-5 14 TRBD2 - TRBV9 CASSGAGLAETQYF TGTGCCAGCAGCGGGGCGGGACTAGCGGAGACCCAGTACTTC
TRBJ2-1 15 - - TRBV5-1 CASSPGTRYYNEQFF TGCGCCAGCAGCCCTGGGACTCGCTACTACAATGAGCAGTTCTTC
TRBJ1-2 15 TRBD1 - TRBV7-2 CASSLAGRGRSGYTF TGTGCCAGCAGCTTAGCGGGCAGGGGGCGGAGTGGCTACACCTTC
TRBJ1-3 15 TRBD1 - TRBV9 CASSTDRASGNTIYF TGTGCCAGCAGCACTGACAGGGCCTCTGGAAACACCATATATTTT
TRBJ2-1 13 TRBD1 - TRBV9 CASSVGTVPEQFF TGTGCCAGCAGCGTCGGGACAGTCCCTGAGCAGTTCTTC
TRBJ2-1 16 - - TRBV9 CASSVKGAEAYNEQFF TGTGCCAGCAGCGTAAAGGGAGCGGAGGCCTACAATGAGCAGTTCTTC
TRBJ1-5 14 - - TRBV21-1 CASSKVGVAQPQHF TGTGCCAGCAGCAAAGTTGGTGTGGCTCAGCCCCAGCATTTT
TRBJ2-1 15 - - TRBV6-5 CASSYEGATNNEQFF TGTGCCAGCAGTTACGAGGGAGCCACGAACAATGAGCAGTTCTTC
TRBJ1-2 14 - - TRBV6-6 CASSLRVADNGYTF TGTGCCAGCAGTCTCAGGGTGGCGGATAATGGCTACACCTTC
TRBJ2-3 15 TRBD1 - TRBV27 CASSSPGQGIDTQYF TGTGCCAGCAGTTCCCCGGGACAGGGTATAGATACGCAGTATTTT
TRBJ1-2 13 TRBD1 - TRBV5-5 CASSIRQGYGYTF TGTGCCAGCAGCATAAGACAGGGCTATGGCTACACCTTC
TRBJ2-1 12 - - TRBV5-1 CACSGDINEQFF TGCGCCTGTTCCGGGGACATCAATGAGCAGTTCTTC
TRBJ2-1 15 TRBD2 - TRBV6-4 CASSRLAGGYNEQFF TGTGCCAGCAGTAGACTAGCGGGGGGTTACAATGAGCAGTTCTTC
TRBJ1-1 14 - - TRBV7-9 CASSAPGWTTEAFF TGTGCCAGCAGCGCTCCAGGGTGGACCACTGAAGCTTTCTTT
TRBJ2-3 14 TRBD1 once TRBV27 CASSFGQGTDTQYF TGTGCCAGCAGTTTCGGACAGGGGACAGATACGCAGTATTTT
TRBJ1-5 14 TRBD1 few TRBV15 CATSRSTGRQPQHF TGTGCCACCAGCAGATCGACAGGGAGGCAGCCCCAGCATTTT
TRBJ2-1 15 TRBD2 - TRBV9 CASSLTSGNYNEQFF TGTGCCAGCAGCCTAACTAGCGGAAACTACAATGAGCAGTTCTTC
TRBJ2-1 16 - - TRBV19 CASSRGSEPPYNEQFF TGTGCCAGTTCAAGGGGGTCCGAACCTCCCTACAATGAGCAGTTCTTC
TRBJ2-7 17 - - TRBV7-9 CASSLASSDTRYYEQYF TGTGCCAGCAGCTTAGCCTCATCTGACACCAGGTACTACGAGCAGTACTTC
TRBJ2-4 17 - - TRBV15 CATSREGSGLAKNIQYF TGTGCCACCAGCAGAGAAGGGTCGGGACTAGCCAAAAACATTCAGTACTTC
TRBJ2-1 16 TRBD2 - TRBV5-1 CASSLGQGLAINEQFF TGCGCCAGCAGCTTGGGACAGGGACTAGCGATCAATGAGCAGTTCTTC
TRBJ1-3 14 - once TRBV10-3 CAIRAGQQENTIYF TGTGCCATCAGGGCAGGCCAACAGGAAAACACCATATATTTT
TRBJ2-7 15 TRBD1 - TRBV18 CASSPLGQGSYEQYF TGTGCCAGCTCACCACTAGGACAGGGGTCCTACGAGCAGTACTTC
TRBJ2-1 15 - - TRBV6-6 CASSNPSDGSGEQFF TGTGCCAGCAGTAACCCCTCCGACGGGAGCGGTGAGCAGTTCTTC
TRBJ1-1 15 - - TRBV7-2 CASSLGLDRDTEAFF TGTGCCAGCAGCTTAGGTTTGGACAGAGACACTGAAGCTTTCTTT